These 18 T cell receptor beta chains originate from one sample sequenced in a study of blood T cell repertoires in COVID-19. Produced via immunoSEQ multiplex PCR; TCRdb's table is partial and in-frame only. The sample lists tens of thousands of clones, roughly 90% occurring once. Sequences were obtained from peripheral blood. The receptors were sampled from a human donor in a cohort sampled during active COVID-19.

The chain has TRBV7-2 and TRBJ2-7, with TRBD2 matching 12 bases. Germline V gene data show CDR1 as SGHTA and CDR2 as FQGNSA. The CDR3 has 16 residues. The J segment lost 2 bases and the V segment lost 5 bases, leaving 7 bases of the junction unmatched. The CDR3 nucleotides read TGTGCCAGCAGCCCTACCAGACTAGCGGGGGCCTACGAGCAGTACTTC. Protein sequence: CASSPTRLAGAYEQYF. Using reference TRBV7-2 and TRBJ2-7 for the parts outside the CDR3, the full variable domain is GAGVSQSPSNKVTEKGKDVELRCDPISGHTALYWYRQSLGQGLEFLIYFQGNSAPDKSGLPSDRFSAERTGGSVSTLTIQRTQQEDSAVYLCASSPTRLAGAYEQYFGPGTRLTVT.

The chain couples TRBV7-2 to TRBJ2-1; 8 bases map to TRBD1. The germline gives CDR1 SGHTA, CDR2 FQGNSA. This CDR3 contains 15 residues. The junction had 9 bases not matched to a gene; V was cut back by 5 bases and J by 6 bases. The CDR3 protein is CASSTMTGVSNEQFF. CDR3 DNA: TGTGCCAGCAGCACTATGACAGGGGTTAGCAATGAGCAGTTCTTC.

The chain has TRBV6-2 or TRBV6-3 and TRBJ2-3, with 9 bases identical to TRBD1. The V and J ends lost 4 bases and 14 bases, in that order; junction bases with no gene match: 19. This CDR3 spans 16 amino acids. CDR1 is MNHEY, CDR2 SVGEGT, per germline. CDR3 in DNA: TGTGCCAGCAGTTCACCCCCTGTCACAGGGGGCTTAAGTCCGTATTTT. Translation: CASSSPPVTGGLSPYF.

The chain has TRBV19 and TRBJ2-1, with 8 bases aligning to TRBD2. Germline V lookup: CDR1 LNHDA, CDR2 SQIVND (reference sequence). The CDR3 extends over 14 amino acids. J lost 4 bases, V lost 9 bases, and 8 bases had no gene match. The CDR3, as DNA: TGTGCCAGCAATTACGGGGGGGAATACAATGAGCAGTTCTTC. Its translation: CASNYGGEYNEQFF.

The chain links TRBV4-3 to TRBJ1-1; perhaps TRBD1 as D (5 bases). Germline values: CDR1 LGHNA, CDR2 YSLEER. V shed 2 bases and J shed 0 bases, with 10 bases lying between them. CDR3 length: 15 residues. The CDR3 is CASSQNVGLNTEAFF. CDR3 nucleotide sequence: TGCGCCAGCAGCCAAAATGTGGGGCTGAACACTGAAGCTTTCTTT.

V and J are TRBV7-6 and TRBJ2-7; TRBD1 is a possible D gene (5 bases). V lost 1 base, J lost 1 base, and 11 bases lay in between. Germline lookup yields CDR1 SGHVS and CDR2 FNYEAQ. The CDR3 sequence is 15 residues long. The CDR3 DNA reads TGTGCCAGCAGCTTAGATCAGGGCTTTTCCTACGAGCAGTACTTC. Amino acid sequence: CASSLDQGFSYEQYF.

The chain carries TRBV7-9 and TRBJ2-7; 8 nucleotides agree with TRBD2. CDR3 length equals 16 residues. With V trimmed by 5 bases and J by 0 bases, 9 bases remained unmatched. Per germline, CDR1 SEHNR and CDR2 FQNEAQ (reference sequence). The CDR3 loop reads CASSPRAGGSSYEQYF. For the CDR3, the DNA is TGTGCCAGCAGCCCGCGTGCGGGGGGTTCCTCCTACGAGCAGTACTTC.

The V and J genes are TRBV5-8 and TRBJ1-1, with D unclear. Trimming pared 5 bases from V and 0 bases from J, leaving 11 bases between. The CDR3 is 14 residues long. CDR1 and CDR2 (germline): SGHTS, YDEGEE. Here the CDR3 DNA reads TGTGCCAGCAGAGGAGATGGCATGAACACTGAAGCTTTCTTT. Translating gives CASRGDGMNTEAFF.

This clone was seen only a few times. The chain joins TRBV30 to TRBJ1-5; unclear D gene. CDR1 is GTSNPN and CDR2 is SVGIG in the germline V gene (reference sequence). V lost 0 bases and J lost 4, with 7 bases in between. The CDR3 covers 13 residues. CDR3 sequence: CAWSVSRNQPQHF. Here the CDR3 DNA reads TGTGCCTGGAGTGTATCCCGGAATCAGCCCCAGCATTTT.

In DNA, the CDR3 is TGCGCCAGCAGCGAGGGACAGGGGGCCGGGGAAGCTTTCTTT. Residues: CASSEGQGAGEAFF. The chain uses TRBV5-1 and TRBJ1-1, with TRBD1 identical over 12 bases. CDR1 is SGHRS, CDR2 YFSETQ, per germline. The CDR3 loop spans 14 amino acids. J was trimmed by 8 bases and V by 4 bases; bases with no gene match: 6.

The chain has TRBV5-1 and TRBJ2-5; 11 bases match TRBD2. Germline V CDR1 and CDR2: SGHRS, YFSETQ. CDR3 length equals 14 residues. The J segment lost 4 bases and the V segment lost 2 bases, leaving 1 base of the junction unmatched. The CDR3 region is CASSFSGGAETQYF. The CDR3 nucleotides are TGCGCCAGCAGCTTTAGCGGGGGGGCAGAGACCCAGTACTTC.

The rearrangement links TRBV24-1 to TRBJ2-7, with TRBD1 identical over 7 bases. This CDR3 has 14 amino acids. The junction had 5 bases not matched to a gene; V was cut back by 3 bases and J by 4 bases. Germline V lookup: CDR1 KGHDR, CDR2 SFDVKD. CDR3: CATSDTGATYEQYF. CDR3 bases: TGTGCCACCAGTGATACAGGGGCGACGTACGAGCAGTACTTC.

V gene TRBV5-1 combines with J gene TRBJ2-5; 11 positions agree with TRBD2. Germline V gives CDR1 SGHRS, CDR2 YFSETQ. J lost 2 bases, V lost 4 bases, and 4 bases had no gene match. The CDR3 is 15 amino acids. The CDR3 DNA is TGCGCCAGCAGCATAGGGACTAGCGGACAAGAGACCCAGTACTTC. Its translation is CASSIGTSGQETQYF. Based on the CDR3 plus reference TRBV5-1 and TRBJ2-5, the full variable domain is KAGVTQTPRYLIKTRGQQVTLSCSPISGHRSVSWYQQTPGQGLQFLFEYFSETQRNKGNFPGRFSGRQFSNSRSEMNVSTLELGDSALYLCASSIGTSGQETQYFGPGTRLLVL.

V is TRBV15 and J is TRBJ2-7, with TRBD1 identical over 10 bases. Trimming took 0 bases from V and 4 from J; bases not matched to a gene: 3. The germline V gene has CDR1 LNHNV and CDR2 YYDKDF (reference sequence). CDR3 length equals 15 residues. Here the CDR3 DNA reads TGTGCCACCAGCAGAGAGTCGGGACAGGGGTACGAGCAGTACTTC. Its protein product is CATSRESGQGYEQYF.

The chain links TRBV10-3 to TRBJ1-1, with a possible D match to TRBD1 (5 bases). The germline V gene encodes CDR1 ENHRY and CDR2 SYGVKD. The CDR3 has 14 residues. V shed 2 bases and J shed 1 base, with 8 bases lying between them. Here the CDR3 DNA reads TGTGCCATCAGTGAGGTAGACAGGAACACTGAAGCTTTCTTT. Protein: CAISEVDRNTEAFF.

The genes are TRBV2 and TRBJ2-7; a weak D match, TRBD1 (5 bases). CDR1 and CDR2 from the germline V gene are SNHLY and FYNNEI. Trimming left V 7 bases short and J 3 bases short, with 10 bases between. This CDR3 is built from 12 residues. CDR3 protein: CASTTGGYEQYF. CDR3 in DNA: TGTGCCAGCACCACAGGTGGCTACGAGCAGTACTTC.

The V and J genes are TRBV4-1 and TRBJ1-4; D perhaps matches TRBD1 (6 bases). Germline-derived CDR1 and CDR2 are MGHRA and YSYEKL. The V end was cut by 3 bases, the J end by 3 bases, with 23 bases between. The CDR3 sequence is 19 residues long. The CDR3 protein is CASSHPIDPAGAANEKLFF. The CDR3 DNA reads TGCGCCAGCAGCCACCCCATCGACCCGGCGGGGGCTGCTAATGAAAAACTGTTTTTT.

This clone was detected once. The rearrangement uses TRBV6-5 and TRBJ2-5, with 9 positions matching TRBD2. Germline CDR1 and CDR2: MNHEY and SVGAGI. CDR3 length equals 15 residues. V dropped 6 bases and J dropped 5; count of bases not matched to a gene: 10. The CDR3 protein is CASRISREGPETQYF. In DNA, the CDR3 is TGTGCCAGCAGAATCTCGCGGGAGGGCCCGGAGACCCAGTACTTC.